This T cell receptor (beta chain) was recovered during a study of blood T cells in healthy people across ages. Turning to the study itself: With template switching, about one barcoded beta molecule was captured per two T cells.

Individuals who donated were healthy Caucasians from Russia aged roughly 6 to 100. Germline values: CDR1 DFQATT, CDR2 SNEGSKA (reference sequence). V was pared by 3 bases and J by 4 bases, with 12 bases between. This CDR3 is built from 13 residues. Together with a sample-barcoded 5' primer, a J-beta primer mix was included in a second PCR lasting about 6 to 11 cycles. A single record per CDR3 protein comes from TCRdb applying MiXCR to the 5' RACE reads. The sample lists 650,000 to 800,000 distinct CDR3 sequences, under 45% occurring once. In this sample, this clonotype turned up a few times. This chain connects TRBV20-1 to TRBJ2-5, with D possibly TRBD1 on 6 matching bases. The TCR originated in a man in his 60s in good health. Sequencing input: blood. Here the CDR3 reads CSASTGKGETQYF. CDR3 DNA sequence: TGCAGTGCTAGTACAGGGAAGGGAGAGACCCAGTACTTC.